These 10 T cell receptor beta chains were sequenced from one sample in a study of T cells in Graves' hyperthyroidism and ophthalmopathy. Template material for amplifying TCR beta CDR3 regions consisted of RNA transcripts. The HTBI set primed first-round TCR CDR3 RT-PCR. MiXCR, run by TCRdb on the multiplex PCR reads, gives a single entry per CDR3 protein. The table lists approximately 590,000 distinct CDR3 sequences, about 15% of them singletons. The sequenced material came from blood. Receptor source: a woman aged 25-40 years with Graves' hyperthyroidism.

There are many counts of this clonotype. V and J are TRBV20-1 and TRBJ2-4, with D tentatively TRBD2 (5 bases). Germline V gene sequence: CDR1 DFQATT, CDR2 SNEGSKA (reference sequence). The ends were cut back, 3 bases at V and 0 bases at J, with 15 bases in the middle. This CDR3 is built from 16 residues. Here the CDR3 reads CSASPRARLAKNIQYF. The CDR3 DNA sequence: TGCAGTGCTAGCCCGAGGGCACGGTTAGCCAAAAACATTCAGTACTTC.

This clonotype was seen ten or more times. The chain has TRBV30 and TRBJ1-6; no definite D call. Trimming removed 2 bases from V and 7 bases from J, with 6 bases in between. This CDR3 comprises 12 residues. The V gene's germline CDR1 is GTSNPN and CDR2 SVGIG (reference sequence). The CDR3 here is CAWSTTNSPLHF. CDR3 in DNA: TGTGCCTGGAGTACTACGAATTCACCCCTCCACTTT.

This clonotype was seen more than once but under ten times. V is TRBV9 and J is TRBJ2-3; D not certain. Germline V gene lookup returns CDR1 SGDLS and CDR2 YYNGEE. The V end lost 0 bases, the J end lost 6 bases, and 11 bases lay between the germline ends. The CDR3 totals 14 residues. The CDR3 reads CASSVESELDTQYF. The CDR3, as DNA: TGTGCCAGCAGCGTAGAGTCGGAGTTGGATACGCAGTATTTT.

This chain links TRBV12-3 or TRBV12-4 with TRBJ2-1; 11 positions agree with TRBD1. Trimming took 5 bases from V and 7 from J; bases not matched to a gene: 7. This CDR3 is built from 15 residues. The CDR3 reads CASSLRTGGFNEQFF. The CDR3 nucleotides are TGTGCCAGCAGTCTTAGGACAGGGGGCTTTAATGAGCAGTTCTTC.

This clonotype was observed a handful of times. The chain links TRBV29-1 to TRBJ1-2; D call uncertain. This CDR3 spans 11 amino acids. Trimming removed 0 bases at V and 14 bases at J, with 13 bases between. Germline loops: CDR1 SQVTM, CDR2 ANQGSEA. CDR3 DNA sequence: TGCAGCGTTGAAGATCCCCCGAGGCGAACCTTC. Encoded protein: CSVEDPPRRTF.

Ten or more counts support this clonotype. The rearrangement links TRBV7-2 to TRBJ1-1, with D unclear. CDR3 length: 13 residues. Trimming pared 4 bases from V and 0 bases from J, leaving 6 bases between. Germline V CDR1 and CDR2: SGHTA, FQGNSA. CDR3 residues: CASSYFLNTEAFF. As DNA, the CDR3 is TGTGCCAGCAGCTATTTTCTGAACACTGAAGCTTTCTTT.

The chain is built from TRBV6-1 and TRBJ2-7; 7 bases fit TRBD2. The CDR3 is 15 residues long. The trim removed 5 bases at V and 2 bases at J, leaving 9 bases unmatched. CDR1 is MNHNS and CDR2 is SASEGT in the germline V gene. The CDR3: CASSYSLAEAYEQYF. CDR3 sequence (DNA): TGTGCCAGCAGTTATTCCCTAGCGGAGGCCTACGAGCAGTACTTC.

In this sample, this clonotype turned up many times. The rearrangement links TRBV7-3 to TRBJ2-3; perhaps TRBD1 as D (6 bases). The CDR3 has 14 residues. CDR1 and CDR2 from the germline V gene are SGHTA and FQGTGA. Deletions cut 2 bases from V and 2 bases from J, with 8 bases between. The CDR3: CASSLWDNTDTQYF. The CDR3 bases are TGTGCCAGCAGCTTATGGGACAACACAGATACGCAGTATTTT.

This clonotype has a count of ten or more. CDR3 nucleotides: TGTGCCAGCAGCCCTAGAGGGCAGGGGACCTCCTACGAGCAGTACTTC. Residues: CASSPRGQGTSYEQYF. This sequence joins TRBV11-2 and TRBJ2-7; possible D gene TRBD1, 6 bases. Trimming took off 5 bases at V and 0 bases at J, with 17 bases between the two ends. Germline CDR1 SGHAT, CDR2 FQNNGV. The CDR3 contains 16 residues.

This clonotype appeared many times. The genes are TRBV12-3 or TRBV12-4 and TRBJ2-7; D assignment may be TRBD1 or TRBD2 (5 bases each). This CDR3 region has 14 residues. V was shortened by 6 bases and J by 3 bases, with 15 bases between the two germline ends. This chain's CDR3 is CASSPYFGGYEQYF. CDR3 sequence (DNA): TGTGCCAGCAGCCCCTATTTTGGGGGCTACGAGCAGTACTTC.